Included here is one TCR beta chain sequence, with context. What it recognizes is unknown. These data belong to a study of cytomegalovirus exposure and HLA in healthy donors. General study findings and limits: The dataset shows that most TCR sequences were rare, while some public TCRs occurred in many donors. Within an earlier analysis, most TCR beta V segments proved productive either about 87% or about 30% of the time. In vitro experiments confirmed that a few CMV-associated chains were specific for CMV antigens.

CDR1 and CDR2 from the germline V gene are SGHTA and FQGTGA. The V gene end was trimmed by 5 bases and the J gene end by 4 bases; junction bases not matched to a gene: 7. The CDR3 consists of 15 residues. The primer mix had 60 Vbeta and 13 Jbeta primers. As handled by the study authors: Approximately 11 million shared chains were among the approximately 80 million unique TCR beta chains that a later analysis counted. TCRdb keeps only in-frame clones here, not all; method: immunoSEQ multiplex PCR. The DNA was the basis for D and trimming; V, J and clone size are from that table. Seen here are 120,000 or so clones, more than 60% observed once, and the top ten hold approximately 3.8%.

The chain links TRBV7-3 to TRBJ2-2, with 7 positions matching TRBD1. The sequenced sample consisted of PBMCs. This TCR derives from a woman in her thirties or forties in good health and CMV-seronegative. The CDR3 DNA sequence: TGTGCCAGCAGCCCCCGACAGGGTCGCACCGGGGAGCTGTTTTTT. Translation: CASSPRQGRTGELFF.